This TCR beta chain appears in the sequencing data of a study of esophageal squamous cell carcinoma under preoperative chemotherapy. Study-level points and caveats: Post-treatment tumor-infiltrating lymphocytes appeared partly derived from peripheral T cells migrating into the tumor.

Stated time point: after preoperative PTX-NDP chemotherapy. TCRdb called the PCR reads again in MiXCR, with one record for every CDR3 protein. The repertoire holds about 18,000 distinct CDR3 sequences, with 46% as singletons. CDR3 length: 16 residues. V dropped 5 bases and J dropped 5; count of bases not matched to a gene: 12. This clonotype is a singleton in its sample. Its antigen is not identified. This TCR was sampled from a human donor with esophageal squamous cell carcinoma. The donor label of this sample is uncertain. The chain couples TRBV12-3 or TRBV12-4 to TRBJ2-1; 7 bases are shared with TRBD1. Sampling was carried out from a patient given preoperative chemotherapy. The CDR3 spells CASSPRQGPYDNEQFF. The CDR3 DNA sequence: TGTGCCAGCAGTCCCAGACAGGGACCTTACGACAATGAGCAGTTCTTC.